What follows are 21 T cell receptor beta chains derived from one specimen sequenced in a study of blood T cell repertoires in COVID-19. Here immunoSEQ multiplex PCR was the method, and the copy in TCRdb shows in-frame clones only, minus some. The table includes 30,000 to 45,000 clones, around four fifths detected once. The source material was peripheral blood. The origin of the receptors is a human donor in a cohort sampled during active COVID-19.

The J gene is TRBJ2-2, the V gene TRBV4-2; 11 nucleotides match TRBD1. This CDR3 contains 16 residues. V gave up 1 base and J gave up 7 bases; unmatched junction bases: 5. Germline CDR1 is LGHNA and CDR2 is YNFKEQ. CDR3 sequence: CASSQGTGGNFGELFF. CDR3 sequence (DNA): TGTGCCAGCAGCCAAGGGACAGGGGGCAATTTCGGGGAGCTGTTTTTT.

This clone has only one observation. The chain recombines TRBV2 with TRBJ1-6; TRBD1 aligns across 8 bases. The CDR3 loop spans 14 amino acids. V lost 6 bases and J lost 5; bases outside the gene matches: 3. CDR1 and CDR2 from the germline V gene are SNHLY and FYNNEI. CDR3 DNA sequence: TGTGCCAGCAGGGCGGACAGGGATAATTCACCCCTCCACTTT. Amino acids: CASRADRDNSPLHF.

This clone was detected only a few times. The CDR3 here is CASAPNSGVTDTQYF. The DNA of the CDR3 is TGTGCCAGCGCCCCCAATAGCGGGGTCACAGATACGCAGTATTTT. The chain has TRBV2 and TRBJ2-3, with 8 bases lining up with TRBD2. The V gene's germline CDR1 is SNHLY and CDR2 FYNNEI. Germline trimming cut 8 bases from V and 2 bases from J; bases unmatched to any gene: 9. This CDR3 spans 15 amino acids.

This sequence joins TRBV20-1 and TRBJ1-2, with D unclear. V lost 3 bases, J lost 6 bases, and 14 bases lay in between. The CDR3 totals 13 residues. Germline V gene data show CDR1 as DFQATT and CDR2 as SNEGSKA (reference sequence). The CDR3 loop reads CSASVRTRDGYTF. For the CDR3, the DNA is TGCAGTGCTAGTGTTCGGACGAGGGATGGCTACACCTTC.

This chain uses TRBV12-3 or TRBV12-4 with TRBJ1-3; D unclear. The CDR3 extends over 13 amino acids. V lost 5 bases and J lost 4, with 9 bases in between. In nucleotides, the CDR3 is TGTGCCAGCAGTGCCCGAGAAGGAAACACCATATATTTT. Protein: CASSAREGNTIYF.

J is TRBJ2-5 and V is TRBV10-3; 10 bases align to TRBD2. This CDR3 region has 17 residues. The trim removed 3 bases at V and 1 base at J, leaving 8 bases unmatched. The germline CDR1 and CDR2 sequences are ENHRY and SYGVKD. CDR3 nucleotides: TGTGCCATCAGTGACGTGGTAGCGGGGGGTACCCAAGAGACCCAGTACTTC. Protein: CAISDVVAGGTQETQYF.

This sequence joins TRBV20-1 and TRBJ2-1; D remains unclear. Trimming stripped 4 bases from V and 8 bases from J, with 6 bases between. Per germline, CDR1 DFQATT and CDR2 SNEGSKA (reference sequence). This CDR3 region has 10 residues. The CDR3 DNA reads as TGCAGTGCTAACATCTATGAGCAGTTCTTC. The encoded protein is CSANIYEQFF.

The genes are TRBV29-1 and TRBJ2-7; 9 bases are shared with TRBD1. V was clipped by 2 bases and J by 1 base; unmatched bases: 3. Germline CDR1 and CDR2: SQVTM and ANQGSEA. This CDR3 has 14 residues. DNA of the CDR3: TGCAGCGTTGAACCTGGGACAGGGTCCTACGAGCAGTACTTC. It codes for CSVEPGTGSYEQYF.

This clone was seen once. The CDR3 DNA is TGTGCCAGCAGTGCTTTCTACGAGCAGTACTTC. Translation: CASSAFYEQYF. The chain employs TRBV2 and TRBJ2-7, with D unclear. Germline-derived CDR1 and CDR2 are SNHLY and FYNNEI. Trimming shortened V by 4 bases and J by 3 bases, and 4 bases separated the two germline ends. The CDR3 length is 11 residues.

A single count supports this clone. The chain recombines TRBV28 with TRBJ1-1, with TRBD1 matching 7 bases. Germline loops: CDR1 MDHEN, CDR2 SYDVKM. This CDR3 is 13 amino acids long. V lost 7 bases and J lost 4; bases outside the gene matches: 6. This chain's CDR3 is CASKRQGSTEAFF. The DNA of the CDR3 is TGTGCCAGCAAGCGACAGGGATCCACTGAAGCTTTCTTT.

The genes are TRBV7-3 and TRBJ2-1; 11 nucleotides align to TRBD2. V shed 3 bases and J 8 bases; nucleotides not matched to a gene: 3. Germline V gene lookup returns CDR1 SGHTA and CDR2 FQGTGA. The CDR3 contains 14 residues. CDR3 protein: CASSLGTSGYEQFF. Written as DNA, the CDR3 is TGTGCCAGCAGCTTGGGGACTAGCGGATATGAGCAGTTCTTC.

This clone was detected once. The chain joins TRBV5-6 to TRBJ1-6, with 9 nucleotides matching TRBD1. The CDR3 is 15 amino acids. V dropped 1 base and J dropped 7; count of bases not matched to a gene: 3. The germline CDR1 and CDR2 sequences are SGHDT and YYEEEE. The CDR3 bases are TGTGCCAGCAGCTTGCCTGGGACAGGGAATTCACCCCTCCACTTT. Translated, it gives CASSLPGTGNSPLHF.

The chain employs TRBV6-1 and TRBJ1-1; 9 bases match TRBD1. The CDR3 length is 13 residues. The germline V gene has CDR1 MNHNS and CDR2 SASEGT. With V trimmed by 6 bases and J by 7 bases, 6 bases remained unmatched. The CDR3 loop is CASRPGTGSEAFF. CDR3 sequence (DNA): TGTGCCAGCAGACCCGGGACAGGGAGTGAAGCTTTCTTT.

The chain joins TRBV19 to TRBJ2-7; TRBD1 aligns across 7 bases. Germline CDR1 and CDR2: LNHDA and SQIVND (reference sequence). The CDR3 has 15 amino acids. The V and J ends lost 5 bases and 5 bases, in that order; junction bases with no gene match: 12. The CDR3 is CASSAFRQGEDEQYF. The CDR3 DNA is TGTGCCAGTAGTGCCTTTCGACAGGGAGAGGACGAGCAGTACTTC.

This chain links TRBV2 with TRBJ2-7; D possibly corresponds to TRBD1 (5 bases). Germline V CDR1 and CDR2: SNHLY, FYNNEI. This CDR3 is built from 13 residues. V was pared by 3 bases and J by 3 bases, with 9 bases between. The DNA for the CDR3 is TGTGCCAGCAGTGAGGGGCAGGTCTACGAGCAGTACTTC. It specifies CASSEGQVYEQYF. The full variable domain, completed using reference TRBV2 and TRBJ2-7, is EPEVTQTPSHQVTQMGQEVILRCVPISNHLYFYWYRQILGQKVEFLVSFYNNEISEKSEIFDDQFSVERPDGSNFTLKIRSTKLEDSAMYFCASSEGQVYEQYFGPGTRLTVT.

The chain is built from TRBV4-3 and TRBJ2-7; D unclear. The CDR3 is 12 residues long. V was clipped by 5 bases and J by 0 bases, with 5 bases between them. Germline CDR1 and CDR2: LGHNA and YSLEER. CDR3 in DNA: TGCGCCAGCAGCGACAACTCCTACGAGCAGTACTTC. It encodes CASSDNSYEQYF.

This clone qualifies as medium-sized. The genes are TRBV28 and TRBJ1-2, with D tentatively TRBD1 (5 bases). Germline CDR1 and CDR2: MDHEN and SYDVKM. Trimming took 6 bases from V and 7 from J, leaving 12 bases between them. This CDR3 is built from 12 residues. CDR3 protein: CASSQTEGGYTF. In DNA form, the CDR3 reads TGTGCCAGCAGCCAGACAGAAGGTGGCTACACCTTC.

This rearrangement joins TRBV15 to TRBJ2-7; D remains ambiguous. Trimming pared 0 bases from V and 7 bases from J, leaving 7 bases between. CDR1 LNHNV and CDR2 YYDKDF come from the germline V gene (reference sequence). This CDR3 contains 12 residues. For the CDR3, the DNA is TGTGCCACCAGCAGAGATACGAGGGAGCAGTACTTC. Its protein is CATSRDTREQYF.

This sequence joins TRBV11-2 and TRBJ1-1; no definite D call. The CDR3 runs 15 residues. Germline V lookup: CDR1 SGHAT, CDR2 FQNNGV. The V and J ends lost 5 bases and 0 bases respectively, with 13 bases between them. The CDR3 nucleotides read TGTGCCAGCAGCATACCCCCGGTAATGAACACTGAAGCTTTCTTT. Residues: CASSIPPVMNTEAFF.

This clone showed up just a few times. The genes are TRBV2 and TRBJ2-3; TRBD2 aligns across 8 bases. J was trimmed by 4 bases and V by 4 bases; bases with no gene match: 4. The CDR3 is 14 amino acids. Germline CDR1 and CDR2: SNHLY and FYNNEI. In nucleotides, the CDR3 is TGTGCCAGCAGTGCGGGGGGGCGTGCAGATACGCAGTATTTT. This encodes CASSAGGRADTQYF. Complete variable domain (other parts from reference TRBV2 and TRBJ2-3): EPEVTQTPSHQVTQMGQEVILRCVPISNHLYFYWYRQILGQKVEFLVSFYNNEISEKSEIFDDQFSVERPDGSNFTLKIRSTKLEDSAMYFCASSAGGRADTQYFGPGTRLTVL.

This chain links TRBV3-1 (or the pseudogene TRBV3-2) with TRBJ1-1; TRBD1 is a possible D gene (5 bases). Germline values: CDR1 LGHDT, CDR2 YNNKEL (reference sequence). V lost 4 bases and J 2 bases, leaving 11 bases between the germline ends. There are 14 residues in the CDR3. The CDR3 here is CASSRMTDNTEAFF. The CDR3 DNA is TGTGCCAGCAGCCGGATGACAGACAACACTGAAGCTTTCTTT.